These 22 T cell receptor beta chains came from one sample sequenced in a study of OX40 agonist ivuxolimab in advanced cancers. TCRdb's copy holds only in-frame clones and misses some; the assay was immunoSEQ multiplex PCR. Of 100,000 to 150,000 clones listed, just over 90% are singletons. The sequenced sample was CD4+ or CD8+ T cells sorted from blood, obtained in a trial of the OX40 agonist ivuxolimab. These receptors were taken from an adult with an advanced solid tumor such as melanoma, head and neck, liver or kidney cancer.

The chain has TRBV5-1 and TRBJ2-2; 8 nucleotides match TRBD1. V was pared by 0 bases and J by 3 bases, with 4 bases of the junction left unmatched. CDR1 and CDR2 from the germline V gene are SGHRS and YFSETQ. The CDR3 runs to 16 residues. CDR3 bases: TGCGCCAGCAGCTTGGGACAGGGGTCTCACACCGGGGAGCTGTTTTTT. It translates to CASSLGQGSHTGELFF.

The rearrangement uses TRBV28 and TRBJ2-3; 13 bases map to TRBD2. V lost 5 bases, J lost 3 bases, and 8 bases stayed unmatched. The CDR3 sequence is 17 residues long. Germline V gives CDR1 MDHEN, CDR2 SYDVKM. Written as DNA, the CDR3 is TGTGCCAGCAGTCCTTGGACTAGCGGGAGTAGGACAGATACGCAGTATTTT. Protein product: CASSPWTSGSRTDTQYF.

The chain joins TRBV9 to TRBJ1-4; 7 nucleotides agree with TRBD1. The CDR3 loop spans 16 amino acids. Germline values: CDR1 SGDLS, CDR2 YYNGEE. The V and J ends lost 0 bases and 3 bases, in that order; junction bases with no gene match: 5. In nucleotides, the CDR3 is TGTGCCAGCAGCGTAGGTCAGGGACAGTCTAATGAAAAACTGTTTTTT. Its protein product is CASSVGQGQSNEKLFF.

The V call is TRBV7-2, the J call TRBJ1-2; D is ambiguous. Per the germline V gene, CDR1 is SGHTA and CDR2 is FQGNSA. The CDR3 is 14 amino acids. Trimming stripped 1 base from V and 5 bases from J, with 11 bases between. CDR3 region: CASSLGRGFYGYTF. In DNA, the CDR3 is TGTGCCAGCAGCTTAGGCCGGGGTTTTTATGGCTACACCTTC. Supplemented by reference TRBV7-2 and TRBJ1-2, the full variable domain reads GAGVSQSPSNKVTEKGKDVELRCDPISGHTALYWYRQSLGQGLEFLIYFQGNSAPDKSGLPSDRFSAERTGGSVSTLTIQRTQQEDSAVYLCASSLGRGFYGYTFGSGTRLTVV.

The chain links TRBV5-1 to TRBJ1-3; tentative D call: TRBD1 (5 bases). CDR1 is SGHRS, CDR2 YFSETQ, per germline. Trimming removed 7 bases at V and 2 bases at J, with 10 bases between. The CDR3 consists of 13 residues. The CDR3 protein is CASSRDAGNTIYF. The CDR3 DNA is TGCGCCAGCTCTCGGGACGCTGGAAACACCATATATTTT. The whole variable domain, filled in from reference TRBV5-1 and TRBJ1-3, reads KAGVTQTPRYLIKTRGQQVTLSCSPISGHRSVSWYQQTPGQGLQFLFEYFSETQRNKGNFPGRFSGRQFSNSRSEMNVSTLELGDSALYLCASSRDAGNTIYFGEGSWLTVV.

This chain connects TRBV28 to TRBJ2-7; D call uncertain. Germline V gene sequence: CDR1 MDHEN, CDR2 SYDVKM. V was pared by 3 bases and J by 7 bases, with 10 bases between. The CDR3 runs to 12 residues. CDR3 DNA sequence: TGTGCCAGCAGTTTCGAGGAGTTTGAGCAGTACTTC. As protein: CASSFEEFEQYF.

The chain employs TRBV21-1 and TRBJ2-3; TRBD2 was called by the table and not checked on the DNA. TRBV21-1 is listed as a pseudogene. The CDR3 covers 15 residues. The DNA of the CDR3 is TGTGCCAGCAGCCCTGACTGCAACAGCACAGATACGCAGTATTTT. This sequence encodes CASSPDCNSTDTQYF.

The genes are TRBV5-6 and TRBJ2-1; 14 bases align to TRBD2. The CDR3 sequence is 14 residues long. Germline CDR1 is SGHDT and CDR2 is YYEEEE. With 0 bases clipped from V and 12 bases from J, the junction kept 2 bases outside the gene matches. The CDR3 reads CASSLGLAGGRQFF. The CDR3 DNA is TGTGCCAGCAGCTTGGGACTAGCGGGAGGGCGGCAGTTCTTC.

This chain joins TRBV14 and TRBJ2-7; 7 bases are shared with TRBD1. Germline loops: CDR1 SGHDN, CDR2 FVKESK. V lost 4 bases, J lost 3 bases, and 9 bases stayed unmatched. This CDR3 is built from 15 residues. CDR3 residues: CASSPRDSKNYEQYF. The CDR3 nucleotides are TGTGCCAGCAGCCCTCGGGACAGTAAAAACTACGAGCAGTACTTC.

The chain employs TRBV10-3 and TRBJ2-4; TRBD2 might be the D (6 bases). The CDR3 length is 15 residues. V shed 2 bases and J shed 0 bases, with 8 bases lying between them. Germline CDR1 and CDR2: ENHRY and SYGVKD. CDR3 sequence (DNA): TGTGCCATCAGTGAGGGGGGACTAGCCAAAAACATTCAGTACTTC. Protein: CAISEGGLAKNIQYF.

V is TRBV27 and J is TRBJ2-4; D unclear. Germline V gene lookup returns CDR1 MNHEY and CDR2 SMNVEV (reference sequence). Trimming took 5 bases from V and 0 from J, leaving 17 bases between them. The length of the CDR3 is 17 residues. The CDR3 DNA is TGTGCCAGCAGTCCCCTGGGCAAGGGTCAAGCCAAAAACATTCAGTACTTC. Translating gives CASSPLGKGQAKNIQYF.

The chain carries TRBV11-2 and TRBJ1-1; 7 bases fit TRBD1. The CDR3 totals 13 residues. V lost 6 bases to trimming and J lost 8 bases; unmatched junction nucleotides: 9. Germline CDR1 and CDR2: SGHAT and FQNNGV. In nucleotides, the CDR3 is TGTGCCAGCAGTTTCGACAGGGTCGGGGAAGCTTTCTTT. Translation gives CASSFDRVGEAFF. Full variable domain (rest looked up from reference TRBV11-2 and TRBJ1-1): EAGVAQSPRYKIIEKRQSVAFWCNPISGHATLYWYQQILGQGPKLLIQFQNNGVVDDSQLPKDRFSAERLKGVDSTLKIQPAKLEDSAVYLCASSFDRVGEAFFGQGTRLTVV.

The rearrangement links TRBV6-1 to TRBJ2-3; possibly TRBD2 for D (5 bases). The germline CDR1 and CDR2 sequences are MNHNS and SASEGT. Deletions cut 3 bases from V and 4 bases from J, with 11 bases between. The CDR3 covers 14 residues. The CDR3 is CASSEEVSSDTQYF. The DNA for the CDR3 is TGTGCCAGCAGTGAGGAGGTTTCGTCAGATACGCAGTATTTT.

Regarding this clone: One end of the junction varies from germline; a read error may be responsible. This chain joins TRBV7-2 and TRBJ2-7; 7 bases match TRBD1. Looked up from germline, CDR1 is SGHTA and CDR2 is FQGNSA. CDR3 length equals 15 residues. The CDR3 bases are TGTGCCAGCAGCCTAGCAGACAGGGACCACTACGAGCAGTACTTC. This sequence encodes CASSLADRDHYEQYF.

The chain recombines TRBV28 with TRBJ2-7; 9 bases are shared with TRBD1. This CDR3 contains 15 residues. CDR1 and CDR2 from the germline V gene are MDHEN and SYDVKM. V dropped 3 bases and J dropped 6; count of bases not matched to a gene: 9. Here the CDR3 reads CASSFTGTGISEQYF. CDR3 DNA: TGTGCCAGCAGTTTCACCGGGACAGGGATATCCGAGCAGTACTTC. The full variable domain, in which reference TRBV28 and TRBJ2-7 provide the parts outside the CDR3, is DVKVTQSSRYLVKRTGEKVFLECVQDMDHENMFWYRQDPGLGLRLIYFSYDVKMKEKGDIPEGYSVSREKKERFSLILESASTNQTSMYLCASSFTGTGISEQYFGPGTRLTVT.

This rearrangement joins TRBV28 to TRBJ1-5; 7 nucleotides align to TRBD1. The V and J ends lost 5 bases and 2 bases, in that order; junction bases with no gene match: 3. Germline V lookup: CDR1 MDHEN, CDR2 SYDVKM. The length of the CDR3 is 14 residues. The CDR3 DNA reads TGTGCCAGCAGTCTTGGACAGGGCAATCAGCCCCAGCATTTT. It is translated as CASSLGQGNQPQHF.

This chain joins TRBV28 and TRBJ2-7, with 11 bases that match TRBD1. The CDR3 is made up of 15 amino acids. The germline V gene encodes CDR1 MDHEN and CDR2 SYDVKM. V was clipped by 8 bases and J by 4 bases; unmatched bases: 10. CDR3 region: CASSLGGTGGYEQYF. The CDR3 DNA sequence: TGTGCCAGCTCCCTAGGCGGGACAGGGGGATACGAGCAGTACTTC.

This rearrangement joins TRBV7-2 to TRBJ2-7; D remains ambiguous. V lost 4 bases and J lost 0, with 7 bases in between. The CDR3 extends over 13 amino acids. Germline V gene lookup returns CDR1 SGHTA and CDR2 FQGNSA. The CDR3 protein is CASSYGPSYEQYF. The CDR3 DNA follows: TGTGCCAGCAGCTATGGGCCCTCCTACGAGCAGTACTTC.

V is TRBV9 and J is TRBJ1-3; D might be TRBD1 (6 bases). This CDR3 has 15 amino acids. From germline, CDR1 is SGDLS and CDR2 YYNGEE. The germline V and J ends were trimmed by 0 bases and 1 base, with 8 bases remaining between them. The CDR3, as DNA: TGTGCCAGCAGCGTAGCAGGGGAGTCTGGAAACACCATATATTTT. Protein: CASSVAGESGNTIYF.

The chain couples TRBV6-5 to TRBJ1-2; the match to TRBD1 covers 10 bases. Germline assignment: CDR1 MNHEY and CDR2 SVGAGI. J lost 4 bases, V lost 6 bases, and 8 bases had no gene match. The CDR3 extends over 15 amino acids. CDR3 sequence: CASRVPGQGFYGYTF. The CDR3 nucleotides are TGTGCCAGCAGGGTCCCGGGACAGGGGTTCTATGGCTACACCTTC.

As DNA, the CDR3 is TGTGCCAGCAGTGTACAGGGTTTTTCGAGCAATCAGCCCCAGCATTTT. As protein: CASSVQGFSSNQPQHF. This chain joins TRBV6-1 and TRBJ1-5; a possible D gene is TRBD1 (6 bases). CDR1 is MNHNS, CDR2 SASEGT, per germline. The V and J ends lost 4 bases and 1 base respectively, with 14 bases between them. The CDR3 is made up of 16 amino acids.

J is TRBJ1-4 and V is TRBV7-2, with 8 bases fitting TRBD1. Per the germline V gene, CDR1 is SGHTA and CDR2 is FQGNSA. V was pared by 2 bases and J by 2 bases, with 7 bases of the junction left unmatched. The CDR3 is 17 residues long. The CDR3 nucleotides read TGTGCCAGCAGCTTATTAGGCCAGGGGGCCACTAATGAAAAACTGTTTTTT. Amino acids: CASSLLGQGATNEKLFF.